Below are 15 T cell receptor beta chains sequenced from a single sample in a study of cytomegalovirus exposure and HLA in healthy donors. The PCR had 60 Vbeta and 13 Jbeta primers. TCRdb keeps only in-frame clones here, not all; method: immunoSEQ multiplex PCR. The data show about 200,000 clones, approximately 78% seen once. The sample comprised PBMCs. The receptors were gathered from a woman between 35 and 50 years old in good health and CMV-seronegative.

The genes are TRBV2 and TRBJ2-7, with D possibly matching TRBD2 (5 bases). V was pared by 3 bases and J by 3 bases, with 6 bases between. The CDR3 contains 12 residues. Germline V gene sequence: CDR1 SNHLY, CDR2 FYNNEI. The CDR3 sequence: CASSDRDYEQYF. In DNA form, the CDR3 reads TGTGCCAGCAGTGACCGGGACTACGAGCAGTACTTC.

The CDR3 region has the DNA TGTGCCAGCTCAGCCGTAGCGGGAGATACGCAGTATTTT. Translation gives CASSAVAGDTQYF. The chain has TRBV18 and TRBJ2-3, with 7 bases identical to TRBD2. In germline, CDR1 is KGHSH, CDR2 LQKENI. The CDR3 consists of 13 residues. Trimming removed 5 bases from V and 5 bases from J; junction bases left unmatched: 4. Looking up the rest from reference TRBV18 and TRBJ2-3 gives the full variable domain: NAGVMQNPRHLVRRRGQEARLRCSPMKGHSHVYWYRQLPEEGLKFMVYLQKENIIDESGMPKERFSAEFPKEGPSILRIQQVVRGDSAAYFCASSAVAGDTQYFGPGTRLTVL.

V usage is TRBV6-5 and J usage is TRBJ2-2, with D possibly TRBD2 on 6 matching bases. Germline CDR1 and CDR2: MNHEY and SVGAGI. The CDR3 contains 14 residues. V was clipped by 2 bases and J by 5 bases, with 9 bases between them. The CDR3 here is CASSYISGTGELFF. The CDR3 nucleotides read TGTGCCAGCAGTTACATAAGCGGGACCGGGGAGCTGTTTTTT.

The rearrangement uses TRBV9 and TRBJ2-3; no reliable D call. This CDR3 region has 15 residues. V lost 4 bases and J 0 bases, leaving 12 bases between the germline ends. Germline assignment: CDR1 SGDLS and CDR2 YYNGEE. The CDR3 is CASSPVTTSTDTQYF. CDR3 nucleotide sequence: TGTGCCAGCAGCCCGGTTACTACAAGCACAGATACGCAGTATTTT.

The V gene is TRBV9, the J gene TRBJ2-7; TRBD1 matches at 8 bases. The V gene's germline CDR1 is SGDLS and CDR2 YYNGEE. There are 14 residues in the CDR3. V lost 3 bases to trimming and J lost 2 bases; unmatched junction nucleotides: 4. CDR3 sequence: CASSARTGTYEQYF. CDR3 bases: TGTGCCAGCAGCGCGCGGACAGGGACCTACGAGCAGTACTTC.

The chain has TRBV15 and TRBJ2-1; 12 positions match TRBD2. The CDR3 spans 21 residues. Germline trimming cut 0 bases from V and 2 bases from J; bases unmatched to any gene: 14. Per the germline V gene, CDR1 is LNHNV and CDR2 is YYDKDF (reference sequence). The DNA for the CDR3 is TGTGCCACCAGCAGAGATAGAGGTTGGCTAGCGGGAGGGCAGACCTACAATGAGCAGTTCTTC. Protein: CATSRDRGWLAGGQTYNEQFF.

This clone was observed a handful of times. This chain uses TRBV19 with TRBJ2-3; D is perhaps TRBD2 (6 bases). V was trimmed by 7 bases and J by 1 base, leaving 21 bases between them. The CDR3 is 17 residues long. Per the germline V gene, CDR1 is LNHDA and CDR2 is SQIVND (reference sequence). In DNA, the CDR3 is TGTGCCAGTACTACCTATGGGGCGGGATCCCGCACAGATACGCAGTATTTT. Its translation is CASTTYGAGSRTDTQYF.

V and J are TRBV2 and TRBJ2-2; tentative D call: TRBD2 (6 bases). The CDR3 spans 15 residues. V gave up 3 bases and J gave up 1 base, with 9 bases separating them. The germline CDR1 and CDR2 sequences are SNHLY and FYNNEI. The CDR3 coding sequence is TGTGCCAGCAGTGAGGGGACTCTGAACACCGGGGAGCTGTTTTTT. Amino acids: CASSEGTLNTGELFF.

The J gene is TRBJ2-7, the V gene TRBV13, with D tentatively TRBD2 (6 bases). Germline CDR1 PRHDT, CDR2 FYEKMQ (reference sequence). This CDR3 region has 14 residues. The germline V and J ends were trimmed by 1 base and 0 bases, with 7 bases remaining between them. DNA of the CDR3: TGTGCCAGCAGCTTAGCCGGGGGCTCCTACGAGCAGTACTTC. Translation gives CASSLAGGSYEQYF.

This clone was counted only a few times. The chain couples TRBV7-9 to TRBJ1-5; 8 nucleotides align to TRBD1. CDR3 length equals 14 residues. Germline assignment: CDR1 SEHNR and CDR2 FQNEAQ (reference sequence). J lost 6 bases, V lost 5 bases, and 6 bases had no gene match. The CDR3 DNA reads as TGTGCCAGCAGCCGTGACAGGGGCACTCAGCCCCAGCATTTT. Protein: CASSRDRGTQPQHF.

CDR3 loop: CASRTPAGEDYNEQFF. The CDR3 DNA reads as TGTGCCAGCAGGACCCCAGCGGGAGAAGACTACAATGAGCAGTTCTTC. V gene TRBV2 combines with J gene TRBJ2-1; 8 positions match TRBD2. The CDR3 consists of 16 residues. Germline CDR1 and CDR2: SNHLY and FYNNEI. With V trimmed by 6 bases and J by 3 bases, 10 bases remained unmatched.

The V call is TRBV4-1, the J call TRBJ2-7; TRBD2 matches at 10 bases. V dropped 3 bases and J dropped 7; count of bases not matched to a gene: 6. This CDR3 comprises 14 residues. Germline assignment: CDR1 MGHRA and CDR2 YSYEKL. CDR3 sequence: CASSHLAGEMEQYF. CDR3 DNA: TGCGCCAGCAGCCATCTAGCGGGAGAAATGGAGCAGTACTTC.

This clone came up a few times. The rearrangement joins TRBV7-3 to TRBJ1-1; D gene unclear. The CDR3 is 15 amino acids. Germline V lookup: CDR1 SGHTA, CDR2 FQGTGA. The V end was cut by 3 bases, the J end by 4 bases, with 15 bases between. The CDR3 sequence is CASSLDSVQTTEAFF. For the CDR3, the DNA is TGTGCCAGCAGCTTGGACTCCGTTCAAACCACTGAAGCTTTCTTT.

The chain couples TRBV19 to TRBJ2-2, with D hard to call. The CDR3 is 14 amino acids. The V end lost 9 bases, the J end lost 4 bases, and 15 bases lay between the germline ends. Germline CDR1 LNHDA, CDR2 SQIVND (reference sequence). In DNA form, the CDR3 reads TGTGCCAGCGGTTTGGGCGTAAGCACCGGGGAGCTGTTTTTT. Translation: CASGLGVSTGELFF. The entire variable domain, with the rest obtained from reference TRBV19 and TRBJ2-2, is as follows: DGGITQSPKYLFRKEGQNVTLSCEQNLNHDAMYWYRQDPGQGLRLIYYSQIVNDFQKGDIAEGYSVSREKKESFPLTVTSAQKNPTAFYLCASGLGVSTGELFFGEGSRLTVL.

The rearrangement joins TRBV19 to TRBJ2-1; D uncertain. Trimming cost V 1 base and J 0 bases, with 7 bases left between them. The V gene's germline CDR1 is LNHDA and CDR2 SQIVND (reference sequence). The CDR3 is 15 amino acids. The CDR3 loop is CASSIGGYSYNEQFF. The CDR3 nucleotides are TGTGCCAGTAGTATAGGCGGATACTCCTACAATGAGCAGTTCTTC. Drawing the rest from reference TRBV19 and TRBJ2-1, the complete variable domain is DGGITQSPKYLFRKEGQNVTLSCEQNLNHDAMYWYRQDPGQGLRLIYYSQIVNDFQKGDIAEGYSVSREKKESFPLTVTSAQKNPTAFYLCASSIGGYSYNEQFFGPGTRLTVL.